Below, 14 T cell receptor beta chains from the same sample are listed, as sequenced in a study of blood T cell repertoires in COVID-19. Using immunoSEQ multiplex PCR, the repertoire was profiled, and TCRdb retains in-frame clones only, with some absent. Of 110,000 or so clones detected, about 85% appear once; the ten largest clones hold roughly 4%. Sequencing was performed on peripheral blood. These receptors were collected from a man aged 50 to 59 with acute or convalescent COVID-19.

This clone was picked up one time. The chain couples TRBV5-5 to TRBJ1-4; no clear D. The germline CDR1 and CDR2 sequences are SGHKS and YYEKEE (reference sequence). There are 13 residues in the CDR3. V was trimmed by 4 bases and J by 1 base, leaving 5 bases between them. CDR3 in amino acids: CASSPRTNEKLFF. The CDR3 nucleotides are TGTGCCAGCAGCCCTAGAACTAATGAAAAACTGTTTTTT. Looking up the rest from reference TRBV5-5 and TRBJ1-4 gives the full variable domain: DAGVTQSPTHLIKTRGQQVTLRCSPISGHKSVSWYQQVLGQGPQFIFQYYEKEERGRGNFPDRFSARQFPNYSSELNVNALLLGDSALYLCASSPRTNEKLFFGSGTQLSVL.

This clone showed up just once. This chain joins TRBV23-1 and TRBJ2-7; a weak D match, TRBD1 (5 bases). TRBV23-1 is recorded as an ORF, its role being uncertain. The ends were cut back, 7 bases at V and 6 bases at J, with 22 bases in the middle. The CDR3 runs to 15 residues. This CDR3 reads CASKGRGAEPGEQYF. CDR3 sequence (DNA): TGCGCCAGCAAGGGGCGCGGTGCGGAGCCAGGCGAGCAGTACTTC.

The V and J genes are TRBV9 and TRBJ2-5; 12 positions agree with TRBD2. Germline V gene sequence: CDR1 SGDLS, CDR2 YYNGEE. Trimming cost V 3 bases and J 5 bases; bases outside gene matches: 8. The CDR3 has 16 residues. This chain's CDR3 is CASSDHLAGGPETQYF. CDR3 bases: TGTGCCAGCAGCGATCACCTAGCGGGGGGGCCGGAGACCCAGTACTTC.

The V and J genes are TRBV7-9 and TRBJ2-7; D perhaps matches TRBD2 (6 bases). The germline gives CDR1 SEHNR, CDR2 FQNEAQ (reference sequence). V lost 7 bases and J lost 0, with 16 bases in between. CDR3 size: 15 residues. Here the CDR3 reads CASNRAGRSSYEQYF. The CDR3, as DNA: TGTGCCAGCAACCGGGCGGGACGGAGCTCCTACGAGCAGTACTTC.

V usage is TRBV6-6 and J usage is TRBJ2-3; perhaps TRBD2 as D (6 bases). The ends were cut back, 5 bases at V and 4 bases at J, with 13 bases in the middle. This CDR3 contains 14 residues. Germline loops: CDR1 MNHNY, CDR2 SVGAGI (reference sequence). CDR3 amino acids: CASSPASGADTQYF. For the CDR3, the DNA is TGTGCCAGCAGTCCGGCGTCGGGGGCAGATACGCAGTATTTT.

The chain employs TRBV19 and TRBJ1-5; 8 bases map to TRBD1. This CDR3 region has 14 residues. After removal of 6 bases from V and 3 bases from J, the junction contained 4 bases not matched to a gene. Per germline, CDR1 LNHDA and CDR2 SQIVND (reference sequence). CDR3 sequence: CASRKGQVNQPQHF. As DNA, the CDR3 is TGTGCCAGTAGGAAGGGACAGGTCAATCAGCCCCAGCATTTT.

This chain links TRBV25-1 with TRBJ1-1; 8 bases agree with TRBD1. The germline CDR1 and CDR2 sequences are MGHDK and SYGVNS. CDR3 length: 15 amino acids. V was clipped by 3 bases and J by 5 bases; unmatched bases: 8. The DNA for the CDR3 is TGTGCCAGCAGTGACGCCGGGACAGGTGGAACTGAAGCTTTCTTT. Its protein is CASSDAGTGGTEAFF.

This sequence joins TRBV6-5 and TRBJ1-5, with TRBD1 matching over 8 bases. The J segment lost 0 bases and the V segment lost 5 bases, leaving 3 bases of the junction unmatched. CDR1 is MNHEY, CDR2 SVGAGI, per germline. The CDR3 is 15 amino acids. DNA for the CDR3: TGTGCCAGCAGTCCACAGGGGGATAGCAATCAGCCCCAGCATTTT. It yields the protein CASSPQGDSNQPQHF.

V gene TRBV7-8 combines with J gene TRBJ2-7; no reliable D call. CDR3 length: 16 amino acids. Germline loops: CDR1 SGHVS, CDR2 FQNEAQ. Trimming shortened V by 6 bases and J by 2 bases, and 20 bases separated the two germline ends. The CDR3 protein is CASSSLLRDGAYEQYF. Here the CDR3 DNA reads TGTGCCAGCAGTTCCCTGCTGCGCGACGGAGCCTACGAGCAGTACTTC.

This chain links TRBV6-5 with TRBJ2-1, with 14 bases identical to TRBD2. V shed 7 bases and J 6 bases; nucleotides not matched to a gene: 5. There are 15 residues in the CDR3. Germline V lookup: CDR1 MNHEY, CDR2 SVGAGI. DNA of the CDR3: TGTGCCAGCAAACCGGGACTAGCGGGAGTCAATGAGCAGTTCTTC. Residues: CASKPGLAGVNEQFF.

The chain employs TRBV30 and TRBJ1-5; D is unresolved. CDR3 length: 13 residues. Trimming removed 0 bases from V and 4 bases from J, with 7 bases in between. CDR1 is GTSNPN, CDR2 SVGIG, per germline (reference sequence). CDR3 DNA sequence: TGTGCCTGGAGTGTCGACGGGAATCAGCCCCAGCATTTT. It translates to CAWSVDGNQPQHF. Together with reference TRBV30 and TRBJ1-5, the CDR3 gives the full variable domain: SQTIHQWPATLVQPVGSPLSLECTVEGTSNPNLYWYRQAAGRGLQLLFYSVGIGQISSEVPQNLSASRPQDRQFILSSKKLLLSDSGFYLCAWSVDGNQPQHFGDGTRLSIL.

The chain is built from TRBV10-3 and TRBJ1-1, with D perhaps TRBD1 (5 bases). CDR3 size: 14 residues. Germline V CDR1 and CDR2: ENHRY, SYGVKD. Trimming removed 2 bases from V and 5 bases from J, with 12 bases in between. This CDR3 reads CAISEERGETEAFF. The CDR3, as DNA: TGTGCCATCAGTGAGGAAAGGGGCGAAACTGAAGCTTTCTTT.

The chain combines TRBV9 with TRBJ2-3; D gene uncertain. Per the germline V gene, CDR1 is SGDLS and CDR2 is YYNGEE. V was shortened by 0 bases and J by 0 bases, with 11 bases between the two germline ends. CDR3 size: 16 residues. The CDR3 DNA reads TGTGCCAGCAGCGTAGAAGGAGCTCCTAGCACAGATACGCAGTATTTT. Protein sequence: CASSVEGAPSTDTQYF.

The chain uses TRBV27 and TRBJ2-1; perhaps TRBD1 as D (7 bases). Per germline, CDR1 MNHEY and CDR2 SMNVEV (reference sequence). V lost 2 bases and J lost 0, with 26 bases in between. The CDR3 has 21 residues. The DNA of the CDR3 is TGTGCCAGCAGTTTAAGGGGGGCAGGGGGGATTCAGGGAAGCTCCTACAATGAGCAGTTCTTC. It specifies CASSLRGAGGIQGSSYNEQFF.